This TCR beta chain was captured by sequencing in a study of T-cell memory formation after mild COVID-19. Germline loops: CDR1 SGHRS, CDR2 YFSETQ. The CDR3 contains 14 residues. J was trimmed by 2 bases and V by 4 bases; bases with no gene match: 6. This clonotype was found a few times. TCRdb re-called the 5' RACE reads through MiXCR, storing one row per CDR3 protein. Of some 410,000 distinct CDR3 sequences in the sample, 23% were seen once. The sequence was collected from an adult woman who had mild COVID-19 (a few samples of this study predate the infection). Cell type and time point are not known. Material for sequencing was PBMCs or a T cell subset sorted from them (not recorded which). The V call is TRBV5-1, the J call TRBJ2-7; 7 positions match TRBD1. CDR3 in DNA: TGCGCCAGCAGCGGATATGGGACAGCCTACGAGCAGTACTTC. Translated: CASSGYGTAYEQYF.